Below are 2 T cell receptor beta chains sequenced from a single sample in a study of shared clonotypes between healthy human individuals. Sequencing used immunoSEQ multiplex PCR; TCRdb keeps in-frame clones, though not all of them. The sample gives around 750,000 clones, less than 85% of which show up once; 1.5% to 2% is in the top ten. The sample taken for sequencing was memory CD4+ T cells sorted from blood. Subset defined: CD45RA-negative fraction. Receptors originate from a woman in her thirties in good health.

The chain joins TRBV11-2 to TRBJ2-7; D may match TRBD1 or TRBD2 (5 bases each). V dropped 5 bases and J dropped 3 bases, with 14 bases sitting between them. The CDR3 runs 14 residues. Germline loops: CDR1 SGHAT, CDR2 FQNNGV. The CDR3 DNA reads TGTGCCAGCAGCAGGGGACCTCTGAACTACGAGCAGTACTTC. As protein: CASSRGPLNYEQYF. The full variable domain, its missing parts supplied by reference TRBV11-2 and TRBJ2-7, is EAGVAQSPRYKIIEKRQSVAFWCNPISGHATLYWYQQILGQGPKLLIQFQNNGVVDDSQLPKDRFSAERLKGVDSTLKIQPAKLEDSAVYLCASSRGPLNYEQYFGPGTRLTVT.

This chain uses TRBV4-1 with TRBJ2-1, with 12 positions matching TRBD2. The CDR3 runs 16 residues. V was clipped by 0 bases and J by 9 bases; unmatched bases: 6. Germline V CDR1 and CDR2: MGHRA, YSYEKL. In nucleotides, the CDR3 is TGCGCCAGCAGCCAAGACCGACTAGCGGGAGTTATTGAGCAGTTCTTC. Amino acids: CASSQDRLAGVIEQFF.